This record concerns one T cell receptor beta chain sequence. The data were taken from a study of blood T cell repertoires in COVID-19. CDR3 size: 13 residues. Deletions cut 2 bases from V and 3 bases from J, with 7 bases between. Germline CDR1 and CDR2: SGHDN and FVKESK. Authors' processing steps: Reference gene primer amplification in the assay estimated nucleated cell counts. The assay was immunoSEQ multiplex PCR, and TCRdb's table has in-frame clones only and misses some. V, J and clone size reflect that table, while D and trimming were determined from the DNA. The table lists roughly 360,000 clones, approximately 87% of them singletons.

The sample taken for sequencing was PBMCs or T cells enriched from blood (not recorded which). This TCR was sampled from a young man who had recovered from COVID-19. V usage is TRBV14 and J usage is TRBJ1-2; D gene unclear. The CDR3 loop is CASSQTNYYGYTF. CDR3 nucleotides: TGTGCCAGCAGCCAAACGAACTACTATGGCTACACCTTC.